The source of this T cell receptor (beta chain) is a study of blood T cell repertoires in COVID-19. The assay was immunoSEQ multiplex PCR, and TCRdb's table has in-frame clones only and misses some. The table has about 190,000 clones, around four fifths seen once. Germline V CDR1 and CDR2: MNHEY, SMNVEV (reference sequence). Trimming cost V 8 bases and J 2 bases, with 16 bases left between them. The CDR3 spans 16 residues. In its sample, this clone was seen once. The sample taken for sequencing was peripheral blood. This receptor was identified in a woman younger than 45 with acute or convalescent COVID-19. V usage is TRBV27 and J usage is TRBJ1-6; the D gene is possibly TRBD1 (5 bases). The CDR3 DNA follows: TGTGCCAGCCGGCGTGGATCAGGGACCTATAATTCACCCCTCCACTTT. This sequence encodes CASRRGSGTYNSPLHF.